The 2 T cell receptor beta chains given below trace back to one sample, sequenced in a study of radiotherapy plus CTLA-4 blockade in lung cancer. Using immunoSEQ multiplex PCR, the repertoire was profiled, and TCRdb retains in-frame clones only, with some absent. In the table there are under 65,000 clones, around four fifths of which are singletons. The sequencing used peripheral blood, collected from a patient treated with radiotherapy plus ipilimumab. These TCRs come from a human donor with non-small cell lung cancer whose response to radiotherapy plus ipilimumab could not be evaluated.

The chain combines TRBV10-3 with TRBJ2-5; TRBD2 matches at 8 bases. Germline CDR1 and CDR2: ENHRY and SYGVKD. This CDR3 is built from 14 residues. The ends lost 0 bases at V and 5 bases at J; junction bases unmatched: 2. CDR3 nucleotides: TGTGCCATCAGTGAGTCCGGGGGGGTGGAGACCCAGTACTTC. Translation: CAISESGGVETQYF.

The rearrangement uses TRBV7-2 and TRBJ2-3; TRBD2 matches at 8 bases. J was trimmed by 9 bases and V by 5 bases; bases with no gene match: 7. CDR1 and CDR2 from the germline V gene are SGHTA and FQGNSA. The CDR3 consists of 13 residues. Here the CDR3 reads CASSPRRGDTQYF. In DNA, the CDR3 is TGTGCCAGCAGCCCCCGGCGGGGGGACACGCAGTATTTT.